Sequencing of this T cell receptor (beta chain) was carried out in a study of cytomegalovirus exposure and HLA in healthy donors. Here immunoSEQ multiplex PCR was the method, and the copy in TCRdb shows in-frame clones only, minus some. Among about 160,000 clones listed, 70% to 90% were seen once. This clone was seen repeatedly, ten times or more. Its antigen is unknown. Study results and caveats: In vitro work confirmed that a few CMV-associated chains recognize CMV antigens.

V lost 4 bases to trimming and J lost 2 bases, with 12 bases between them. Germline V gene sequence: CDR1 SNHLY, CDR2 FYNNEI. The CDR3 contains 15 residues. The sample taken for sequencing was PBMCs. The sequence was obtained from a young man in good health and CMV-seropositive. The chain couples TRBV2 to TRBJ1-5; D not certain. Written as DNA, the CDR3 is TGTGCCAGCAGTGGGTCCCGGGTTGGCAATCAGCCCCAGCATTTT. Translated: CASSGSRVGNQPQHF.